The clone carrying this T cell receptor beta chain was detected once. Its target is not known. The sample is drawn from a study of cytomegalovirus exposure and HLA in healthy donors. Whole-study context: A previous analysis identified approximately 120 million unique TCR beta sequences derived from around 200 million T cells.

Primers included in the PCR were 60 Vbeta and 13 Jbeta primers. Sequenced by immunoSEQ multiplex PCR; TCRdb stores in-frame clones only, minus some. The sample contains approximately 170,000 clones, roughly 79% of which appear only once. Study observations and caveats: The listing of roughly 160 TCR beta chains classed them as cytomegalovirus-associated. Common viral pathogens were later found to be apparently linked to several of the most significant clusters.

J lost 8 bases, V lost 2 bases, and 6 bases had no gene match. The CDR3 is 14 residues long. Germline CDR1 SGHKS, CDR2 YYEKEE (reference sequence). The sequence derives from a woman aged 25 to 39 in good health and CMV-seropositive. The chain has TRBV5-5 and TRBJ2-2; 7 bases line up with TRBD1. Sequenced material: PBMCs. For the CDR3, the DNA is TGTGCCAGCAGCTTACAGGGGTTTATGGGGGAGCTGTTTTTT. Its protein product is CASSLQGFMGELFF.